Following are 15 T cell receptor beta chains from one sample sequenced in a study of T cell responses to AZD1222 COVID-19 vaccine. The repertoire was sequenced with immunoSEQ multiplex PCR; TCRdb's copy has only in-frame clones and lacks some. This table has more than 75,000 clones, around 89% appearing once. This specimen was peripheral blood, taken on day 0 of AZD1222 vaccination. Receptors originate from an adult in good health.

This clone was seen once. This chain uses TRBV19 with TRBJ2-1; D remains unclear. Per germline, CDR1 LNHDA and CDR2 SQIVND (reference sequence). V lost 7 bases and J 5 bases, leaving 6 bases between the germline ends. The CDR3 runs 11 residues. This chain's CDR3 is CASTQHNEQFF. The CDR3 DNA reads TGTGCCAGTACTCAGCACAATGAGCAGTTCTTC.

The chain combines TRBV12-5 with TRBJ2-7; D not resolved. Trimming took 0 bases from V and 5 from J, leaving 11 bases between them. The CDR3 sequence is 14 residues long. CDR1 is LGHNT, CDR2 FRNRAP, per germline. The CDR3 nucleotides are TGTGCTAGTGGTTTGGTACGGGTCCTGGACGAGCAGTACTTC. It encodes CASGLVRVLDEQYF.

This sequence joins TRBV5-1 and TRBJ2-3, with D uncertain. Per germline, CDR1 SGHRS and CDR2 YFSETQ. The length of the CDR3 is 16 residues. Trimming pared 0 bases from V and 2 bases from J, leaving 13 bases between. The CDR3 spells CASSLAVLQDTDTQYF. CDR3 DNA sequence: TGCGCCAGCAGCTTGGCGGTACTTCAGGACACAGATACGCAGTATTTT.

The V and J genes are TRBV15 and TRBJ1-5, with D tentatively TRBD1 (6 bases). CDR1 and CDR2 (germline): LNHNV, YYDKDF (reference sequence). This CDR3 has 14 residues. Trimming stripped 1 base from V and 7 bases from J, with 11 bases between. CDR3 nucleotide sequence: TGTGCCACCAGCAGAGGGGGGGCAGGGCAGCCCCAGCATTTT. Translation gives CATSRGGAGQPQHF.

This chain connects TRBV6-2 or TRBV6-3 to TRBJ2-3; the D gene is possibly TRBD1 (6 bases). V was pared by 2 bases and J by 4 bases, with 19 bases between. Germline lookup yields CDR1 MNHEY and CDR2 SVGEGT. The CDR3 totals 17 residues. The CDR3 region is CASSYDLQGLDSDTQYF. CDR3 in DNA: TGTGCCAGCAGTTACGACCTACAGGGCCTAGATTCAGATACGCAGTATTTT.

As DNA, the CDR3 is TGTGCCAGCTCAAACACCGGGGACTATGGCTACACCTTC. This translates into CASSNTGDYGYTF. This sequence joins TRBV18 and TRBJ1-2; D is undetermined. The germline V gene encodes CDR1 KGHSH and CDR2 LQKENI. The CDR3 length is 13 residues. Trimming cost V 5 bases and J 3 bases, with 10 bases left between them.

The V gene is TRBV19, the J gene TRBJ1-5; 10 bases match TRBD1. The V gene's germline CDR1 is LNHDA and CDR2 SQIVND (reference sequence). The CDR3 length is 17 residues. The trim removed 5 bases at V and 2 bases at J, leaving 9 bases unmatched. The CDR3 sequence: CASSQPGQGIGNQPQHF. The CDR3, as DNA: TGTGCCAGTAGTCAACCGGGACAGGGGATCGGCAATCAGCCCCAGCATTTT.

V is TRBV27 and J is TRBJ1-5; D not certain. The germline V and J ends were trimmed by 6 bases and 3 bases, with 9 bases remaining between them. The CDR3 extends over 13 amino acids. CDR1 is MNHEY and CDR2 is SMNVEV in the germline V gene (reference sequence). CDR3 nucleotide sequence: TGTGCCAGCAGCTTAGGTTACAATCAGCCCCAGCATTTT. It encodes CASSLGYNQPQHF.

The chain couples TRBV28 to TRBJ1-2, with a tentative D call TRBD1 (5 bases). V lost 1 base and J lost 5, with 20 bases in between. Germline values: CDR1 MDHEN, CDR2 SYDVKM. CDR3 length: 17 amino acids. The CDR3 nucleotides read TGTGCCAGCAGTTTATCCGTTAGAGGAGGGGCGCGATATGGCTACACCTTC. Its translation is CASSLSVRGGARYGYTF.

V gene TRBV24-1 combines with J gene TRBJ1-2; a weak D match, TRBD1 (5 bases). Germline-derived CDR1 and CDR2 are KGHDR and SFDVKD. V lost 5 bases and J 0 bases, leaving 12 bases between the germline ends. CDR3 length: 15 amino acids. CDR3 bases: TGTGCCACCAGTGCCGGGGACCGCTCTAACTATGGCTACACCTTC. Residues: CATSAGDRSNYGYTF.

This clone was found once. This chain joins TRBV6-2 or TRBV6-3 and TRBJ1-1; D may be TRBD1 (5 bases). The ends were cut back, 2 bases at V and 6 bases at J, with 10 bases in the middle. Germline V gives CDR1 MNHEY, CDR2 SVGEGT. The CDR3 is 13 residues long. This CDR3 is CASSYTGESEAFF. CDR3 coding DNA: TGTGCCAGCAGTTACACAGGCGAATCTGAAGCTTTCTTT.

The V gene is TRBV7-9, the J gene TRBJ1-3, with D hard to call. Trimming shortened V by 8 bases and J by 4 bases, and 0 bases separated the two germline ends. The CDR3 extends over 9 amino acids. Germline assignment: CDR1 SEHNR and CDR2 FQNEAQ (reference sequence). CDR3 amino acids: CASGNTIYF. CDR3 sequence (DNA): TGTGCCAGCGGAAACACCATATATTTT.

This chain's CDR3 is CASSIDARGRQYF. As DNA, the CDR3 is TGTGCCAGTAGTATAGACGCCAGGGGGCGGCAGTACTTC. The chain combines TRBV19 with TRBJ2-7, with TRBD1 matching 8 bases. This CDR3 region has 13 residues. Germline V CDR1 and CDR2: LNHDA, SQIVND (reference sequence). V lost 0 bases and J lost 9; bases outside the gene matches: 4.

The chain links TRBV5-1 to TRBJ1-1, with TRBD1 as a possible D gene (6 bases). Per germline, CDR1 SGHRS and CDR2 YFSETQ. This CDR3 is built from 15 residues. The V end was cut by 7 bases, the J end by 1 base, with 17 bases between. The DNA for the CDR3 is TGCGCCAGCTCCCGTGACAGGACGGGGAACACTGAAGCTTTCTTT. This codes for CASSRDRTGNTEAFF.

The J gene is TRBJ2-3, the V gene TRBV4-3; D may be TRBD2 (5 bases). This CDR3 comprises 15 residues. Trimming removed 2 bases from V and 4 bases from J, with 13 bases in between. The germline V gene has CDR1 LGHNA and CDR2 YSLEER. The CDR3: CASSQITSLADTQYF. CDR3 nucleotides: TGCGCCAGCAGCCAAATAACTAGTTTAGCAGATACGCAGTATTTT.